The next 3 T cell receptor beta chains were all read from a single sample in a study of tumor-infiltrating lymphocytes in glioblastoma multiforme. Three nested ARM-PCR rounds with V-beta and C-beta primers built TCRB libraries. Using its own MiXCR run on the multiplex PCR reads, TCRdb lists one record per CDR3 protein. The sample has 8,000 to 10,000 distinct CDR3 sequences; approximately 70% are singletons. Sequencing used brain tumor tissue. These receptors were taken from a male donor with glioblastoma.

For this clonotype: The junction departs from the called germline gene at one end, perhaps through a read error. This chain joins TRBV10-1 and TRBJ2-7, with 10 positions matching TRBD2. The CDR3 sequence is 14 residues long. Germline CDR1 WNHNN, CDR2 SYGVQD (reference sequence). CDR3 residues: CASSGSGRYVERYF. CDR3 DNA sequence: TGCGCCAGCAGTGGTAGCGGGAGGTATGTCGAGCGGTACTTC.

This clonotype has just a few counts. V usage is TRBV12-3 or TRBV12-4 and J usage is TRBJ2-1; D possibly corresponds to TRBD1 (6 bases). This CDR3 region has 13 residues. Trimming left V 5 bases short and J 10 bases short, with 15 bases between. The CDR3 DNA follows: TGTGCCAGCAGTCACCGCCCCGGACAGGAGCAGTTCTTC. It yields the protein CASSHRPGQEQFF.

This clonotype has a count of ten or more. CDR3 region: CASSFTSAGANVLTF. CDR3 DNA: TGTGCCAGCAGCTTTACTAGCGCTGGGGCCAACGTCCTGACTTTC. The chain links TRBV7-3 to TRBJ2-6; TRBD2 aligns across 7 bases. Germline-derived CDR1 and CDR2 are SGHTA and FQGTGA. The CDR3 is made up of 15 amino acids. Trimming cost V 3 bases and J 2 bases; bases outside gene matches: 1.